Presented here are 10 T cell receptor beta chains from one specimen sequenced in a study of cytomegalovirus exposure and HLA in healthy donors. Vbeta (60) and Jbeta (13) primers were used in the PCR. Data came from immunoSEQ multiplex PCR; TCRdb stores just in-frame clones and leaves some out. The data contain about 140,000 clones, 70% to 90% of them singletons. Sequenced material: PBMCs. These receptors were obtained from a woman in her thirties or forties in good health and CMV-seronegative.

This sequence joins TRBV28 and TRBJ2-5; possible D gene TRBD1, 6 bases. V was clipped by 5 bases and J by 2 bases, with 12 bases between them. The CDR3 is made up of 14 amino acids. Germline CDR1 reads MDHEN; CDR2 reads SYDVKM. The CDR3 DNA is TGTGCCAGCAGTCCGGGACAAGCACAAGAGACCCAGTACTTC. Residues: CASSPGQAQETQYF. The full variable domain, its missing parts supplied by reference TRBV28 and TRBJ2-5, is DVKVTQSSRYLVKRTGEKVFLECVQDMDHENMFWYRQDPGLGLRLIYFSYDVKMKEKGDIPEGYSVSREKKERFSLILESASTNQTSMYLCASSPGQAQETQYFGPGTRLLVL.

V gene TRBV18 combines with J gene TRBJ2-6, with 7 nucleotides matching TRBD1. The V segment lost 6 bases and the J segment 0 bases; nucleotides outside the gene matches: 8. Germline CDR1 is KGHSH and CDR2 is LQKENI. The CDR3 totals 17 residues. The CDR3 reads CASSEQGMVSGANVLTF. DNA for the CDR3: TGTGCCAGCTCCGAACAGGGGATGGTCTCTGGGGCCAACGTCCTGACTTTC.

The chain combines TRBV7-9 with TRBJ2-2; TRBD2 matches 10 bases. The CDR3 consists of 16 residues. The germline V gene has CDR1 SEHNR and CDR2 FQNEAQ (reference sequence). J was trimmed by 6 bases and V by 6 bases; bases with no gene match: 10. The CDR3 nucleotides are TGTGCCAGCAGAAGGACTAGCGGAGCTGGGGCCGGGGAGCTGTTTTTT. Residues: CASRRTSGAGAGELFF.

The rearrangement links TRBV15 to TRBJ2-1; 10 nucleotides match TRBD2. Germline V gene data show CDR1 as LNHNV and CDR2 as YYDKDF (reference sequence). This CDR3 spans 18 amino acids. Trimming took 0 bases from V and 5 from J; bases not matched to a gene: 10. CDR3 nucleotides: TGTGCCACCAGCAGAGAGGGGGCTAGCGGGAGAGGGGACAATGAGCAGTTCTTC. Translated, it gives CATSREGASGRGDNEQFF.

The DNA for the CDR3 is TGTGCCAGCAGTGAAATTCGTCTAGCGGGAGAGGTCGGGGAGCTGTTTTTT. This gives the protein CASSEIRLAGEVGELFF. The chain uses TRBV2 and TRBJ2-2; 10 bases map to TRBD2. With V trimmed by 2 bases and J by 7 bases, 10 bases remained unmatched. The CDR3 has 17 residues. Germline V gene lookup returns CDR1 SNHLY and CDR2 FYNNEI. Supplemented by reference TRBV2 and TRBJ2-2, the full variable domain reads EPEVTQTPSHQVTQMGQEVILRCVPISNHLYFYWYRQILGQKVEFLVSFYNNEISEKSEIFDDQFSVERPDGSNFTLKIRSTKLEDSAMYFCASSEIRLAGEVGELFFGEGSRLTVL.

The chain employs TRBV28 and TRBJ2-1; TRBD1 aligns across 9 bases. With 3 bases clipped from V and 7 bases from J, the junction kept 4 bases outside the gene matches. This CDR3 comprises 14 residues. CDR1 and CDR2 from the germline V gene are MDHEN and SYDVKM. The CDR3, as DNA: TGTGCCAGCAGTTTTGGGGACAGGGAAAATGAGCAGTTCTTC. This sequence encodes CASSFGDRENEQFF.

The chain employs TRBV29-1 and TRBJ2-7, with 9 bases identical to TRBD1. This CDR3 comprises 13 residues. The germline V gene encodes CDR1 SQVTM and CDR2 ANQGSEA. V shed 2 bases and J 5 bases; nucleotides not matched to a gene: 4. The CDR3 DNA reads TGCAGCGTTGAACCGGGACAGGGTGACGAGCAGTACTTC. Translating it yields CSVEPGQGDEQYF.

The V gene is TRBV5-1, the J gene TRBJ2-1; 7 positions agree with TRBD2. This CDR3 contains 14 residues. Germline V gene lookup returns CDR1 SGHRS and CDR2 YFSETQ. With 5 bases clipped from V and 8 bases from J, the junction kept 10 bases outside the gene matches. CDR3 in DNA: TGCGCCAGCAGGGCCCTAGCGGTTCTCGATGAGCAGTTCTTC. Protein sequence: CASRALAVLDEQFF.

V is TRBV7-6 and J is TRBJ1-4; 11 bases are a match to TRBD1. Trimming took 5 bases from V and 7 from J; bases not matched to a gene: 9. Germline CDR1 and CDR2: SGHVS and FNYEAQ. The CDR3 has 16 residues. The CDR3 DNA is TGTGCCAGCAGCATAGGACAGGGGGCGGTGGGTGAAAAACTGTTTTTT. Its translation is CASSIGQGAVGEKLFF.

The chain links TRBV6-1 to TRBJ2-1; the D gene is possibly TRBD2 (6 bases). This CDR3 is built from 15 residues. Trimming cost V 3 bases and J 5 bases, with 14 bases left between them. CDR1 MNHNS and CDR2 SASEGT come from the germline V gene. Written as DNA, the CDR3 is TGTGCCAGCAGTGACGGGACTCGAGGTCACAATGAGCAGTTCTTC. Translation: CASSDGTRGHNEQFF.